This T cell receptor beta chain stems from a study of PD-L1 blockade in urothelial cancer. On the study more broadly: Bladder-origin urothelial cancer in males covered about 85% of the 29 patients. T cells were recovered from blood samples at a median of around 140,000.

By proportion, this clone is medium-sized. Its specificity is not known. It was locally advanced or metastatic urothelial carcinoma that patients had. This CDR3 region has 15 residues. Per germline, CDR1 MNHEY and CDR2 SVGAGI. V trimming: 7 bases; J trimming: 3 bases; junction bases outside the gene matches: 7. Whole-study results and caveats: Below-median blood TCR clonality before treatment forecast better survival.

Using immunoSEQ multiplex PCR, the repertoire was profiled, and TCRdb retains in-frame clones only, with some absent. The sample lists about 32,000 clones; about 89% were seen once. The chain recombines TRBV6-5 with TRBJ2-1; TRBD2 agrees at 9 bases. The sequence derives from a man aged 50-59 years with urothelial cancer. The starting material was PBMCs, obtained around atezolizumab (anti-PD-L1) treatment. CDR3 sequence: CASTKGAGGYNEQFF. The CDR3 DNA reads as TGTGCCAGCACCAAGGGAGCGGGAGGCTACAATGAGCAGTTCTTC.